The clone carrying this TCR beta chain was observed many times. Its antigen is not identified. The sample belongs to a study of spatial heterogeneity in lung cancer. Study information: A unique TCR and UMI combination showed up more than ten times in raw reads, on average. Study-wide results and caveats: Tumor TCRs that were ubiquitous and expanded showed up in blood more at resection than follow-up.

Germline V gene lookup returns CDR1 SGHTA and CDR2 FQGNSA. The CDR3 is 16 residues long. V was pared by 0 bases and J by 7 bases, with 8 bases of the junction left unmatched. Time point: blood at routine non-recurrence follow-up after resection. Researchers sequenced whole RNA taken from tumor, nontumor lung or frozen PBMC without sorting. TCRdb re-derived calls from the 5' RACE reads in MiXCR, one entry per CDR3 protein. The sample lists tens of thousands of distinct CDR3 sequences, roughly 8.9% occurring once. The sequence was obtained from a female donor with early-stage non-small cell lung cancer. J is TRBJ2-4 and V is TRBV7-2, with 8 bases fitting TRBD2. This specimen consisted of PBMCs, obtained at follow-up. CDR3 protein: CASSLASGMEGNIQYF. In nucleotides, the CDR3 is TGTGCCAGCAGCTTAGCTAGCGGGATGGAGGGCAACATTCAGTACTTC.